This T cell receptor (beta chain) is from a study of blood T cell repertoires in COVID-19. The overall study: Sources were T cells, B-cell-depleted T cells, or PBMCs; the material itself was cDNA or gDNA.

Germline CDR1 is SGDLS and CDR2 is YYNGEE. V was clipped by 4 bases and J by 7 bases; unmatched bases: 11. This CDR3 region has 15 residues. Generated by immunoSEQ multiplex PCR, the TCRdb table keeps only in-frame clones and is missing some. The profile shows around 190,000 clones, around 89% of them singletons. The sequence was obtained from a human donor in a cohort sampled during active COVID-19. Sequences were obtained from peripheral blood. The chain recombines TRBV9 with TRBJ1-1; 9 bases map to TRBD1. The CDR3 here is CASSLGQGWDGEAFF. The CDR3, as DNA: TGTGCCAGCAGCCTCGGACAGGGGTGGGACGGTGAAGCTTTCTTT. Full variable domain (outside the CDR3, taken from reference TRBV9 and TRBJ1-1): DSGVTQTPKHLITATGQRVTLRCSPRSGDLSVYWYQQSLDQGLQFLIQYYNGEERAKGNILERFSAQQFPDLHSELNLSSLELGDSALYFCASSLGQGWDGEAFFGQGTRLTVV.